Below are 12 T cell receptor beta chains sequenced from a single sample in a study of cytomegalovirus exposure and HLA in healthy donors. PCR was performed using 60 Vbeta and 13 Jbeta primers. Only in-frame clones appear in the TCRdb table, and some are missing; sequencing was by immunoSEQ multiplex PCR. Of about 60,000 clones in the sample, about 84% were seen once. The sample was PBMCs. These receptors were obtained from a male donor in good health and CMV-seronegative.

Only a few counts were recorded for this clone. This chain connects TRBV6-6 to TRBJ1-1; tentatively, D is TRBD1 (6 bases). V dropped 8 bases and J dropped 4 bases, with 14 bases sitting between them. This CDR3 region has 13 residues. CDR1 MNHNY and CDR2 SVGAGI come from the germline V gene (reference sequence). The DNA of the CDR3 is TGTGCCAGCGGTACAGGGAGTGGCACTGAAGCTTTCTTT. Protein sequence: CASGTGSGTEAFF.

In its sample, this clone was seen once. This sequence joins TRBV6-5 and TRBJ1-1, with 8 bases aligning to TRBD1. The CDR3 is 15 amino acids. CDR1 MNHEY and CDR2 SVGAGI come from the germline V gene. The ends lost 4 bases at V and 3 bases at J; junction bases unmatched: 7. CDR3 sequence reads: CASSSRTGRDTEAFF. DNA of the CDR3: TGTGCCAGCAGTTCCCGGACAGGGAGGGACACTGAAGCTTTCTTT.

The chain links TRBV18 to TRBJ2-1; D gene ambiguous. V lost 3 bases and J lost 8, with 11 bases in between. Looked up from germline, CDR1 is KGHSH and CDR2 is LQKENI. The CDR3 totals 13 residues. The CDR3 region has the DNA TGTGCCAGCTCACCCGTACTTCAGGATGAGCAGTTCTTC. Protein product: CASSPVLQDEQFF.

The CDR3 DNA is TGTGCCAGCAGCTTAGCCGGCGGGGGTAAGAATGAGCAGTTCTTC. Translating gives CASSLAGGGKNEQFF. This chain connects TRBV7-6 to TRBJ2-1; TRBD2 agrees at 7 bases. CDR3 length equals 15 residues. Per the germline V gene, CDR1 is SGHVS and CDR2 is FNYEAQ. V trimming: 0 bases; J trimming: 7 bases; junction bases outside the gene matches: 6. Looking up the rest from reference TRBV7-6 and TRBJ2-1 gives the full variable domain: GAGVSQSPRYKVTKRGQDVALRCDPISGHVSLYWYRQALGQGPEFLTYFNYEAQQDKSGLPNDRFSAERPEGSISTLTIQRTEQRDSAMYRCASSLAGGGKNEQFFGPGTRLTVL.

This chain uses TRBV30 with TRBJ2-3; 14 nucleotides line up with TRBD2. The junction had 3 bases not matched to a gene; V was cut back by 6 bases and J by 1 base. The CDR3 totals 15 residues. Per germline, CDR1 GTSNPN and CDR2 SVGIG (reference sequence). CDR3 loop: CACGLAGGRTDTQYF. In nucleotides, the CDR3 is TGTGCCTGCGGACTAGCGGGGGGCCGCACAGATACGCAGTATTTT.

This sequence joins TRBV4-2 and TRBJ1-1; D is unresolved. Germline CDR1 and CDR2: LGHNA and YNFKEQ. V lost 3 bases and J 6 bases, leaving 17 bases between the germline ends. CDR3 length equals 15 residues. The CDR3, as DNA: TGTGCCAGCAGCCATCAGGACGGGAGGAGCGCTGAAGCTTTCTTT. Its protein product is CASSHQDGRSAEAFF.

This clone was observed a handful of times. The chain links TRBV7-3 to TRBJ2-7; the match to TRBD1 covers 8 bases. This CDR3 has 15 amino acids. Per the germline V gene, CDR1 is SGHTA and CDR2 is FQGTGA. J gave up 4 bases and V 1 base, and 6 bases lay outside the gene matches. The CDR3 region has the DNA TGTGCCAGCAGCTTAAATGGGGGACAGGCTTACGAGCAGTACTTC. Encoded protein: CASSLNGGQAYEQYF.

This clone is medium-sized. J is TRBJ1-5 and V is TRBV4-3, with D possibly matching TRBD1 (5 bases). The V end was cut by 4 bases, the J end by 3 bases, with 13 bases between. CDR3 length: 15 residues. Germline V lookup: CDR1 LGHNA, CDR2 YSLEER. In nucleotides, the CDR3 is TGCGCCAGCAGCCCCCTATGGGGCCCCAATCAGCCCCAGCATTTT. Translation gives CASSPLWGPNQPQHF.

The chain is built from TRBV9 and TRBJ2-5, with D tentatively TRBD1 (6 bases). Deletions cut 3 bases from V and 3 bases from J, with 6 bases between. The germline CDR1 and CDR2 sequences are SGDLS and YYNGEE. This CDR3 region has 12 residues. This CDR3 is CASSGTEETQYF. In DNA form, the CDR3 reads TGTGCCAGCAGCGGGACAGAAGAGACCCAGTACTTC.

The gene calls are TRBV30 and TRBJ2-7; TRBD1 matches 12 bases. CDR1 and CDR2 (germline): GTSNPN, SVGIG (reference sequence). The V segment lost 0 bases and the J segment 5 bases; nucleotides outside the gene matches: 5. The CDR3 loop spans 15 amino acids. DNA for the CDR3: TGTGCCTGGAGTGTACGGGACAGGGGGCTTAACGAGCAGTACTTC. Its translation: CAWSVRDRGLNEQYF.

The V gene is TRBV30, the J gene TRBJ1-2; D not certain. CDR3 size: 11 residues. The V end lost 0 bases, the J end lost 7 bases, and 6 bases lay between the germline ends. Germline CDR1 and CDR2: GTSNPN and SVGIG (reference sequence). The chain's CDR3 is CAWSVLIGYTF. CDR3 in DNA: TGTGCCTGGAGTGTACTCATTGGCTACACCTTC.

V is TRBV7-2 and J is TRBJ2-7, with a possible D match to TRBD2 (5 bases). Germline V gene data show CDR1 as SGHTA and CDR2 as FQGNSA. V lost 4 bases, J lost 4 bases, and 11 bases lay in between. CDR3 length: 13 residues. Here the CDR3 DNA reads TGTGCCAGCAGCTCGGCTCAGCGGTACGAGCAGTACTTC. It translates to CASSSAQRYEQYF. Supplemented by reference TRBV7-2 and TRBJ2-7, the full variable domain reads GAGVSQSPSNKVTEKGKDVELRCDPISGHTALYWYRQSLGQGLEFLIYFQGNSAPDKSGLPSDRFSAERTGGSVSTLTIQRTQQEDSAVYLCASSSAQRYEQYFGPGTRLTVT.